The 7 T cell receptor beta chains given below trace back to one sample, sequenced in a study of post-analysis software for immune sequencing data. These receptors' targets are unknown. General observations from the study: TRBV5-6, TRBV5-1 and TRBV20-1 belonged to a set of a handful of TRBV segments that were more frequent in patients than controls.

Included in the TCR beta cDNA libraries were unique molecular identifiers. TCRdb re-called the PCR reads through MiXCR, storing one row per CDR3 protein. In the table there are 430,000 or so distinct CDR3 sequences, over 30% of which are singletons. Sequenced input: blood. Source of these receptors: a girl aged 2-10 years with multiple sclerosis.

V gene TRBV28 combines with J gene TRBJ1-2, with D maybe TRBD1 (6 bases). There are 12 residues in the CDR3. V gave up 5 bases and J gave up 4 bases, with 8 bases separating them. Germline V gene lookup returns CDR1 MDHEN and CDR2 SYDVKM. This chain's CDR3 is CASSRQAYGYTF. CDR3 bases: TGTGCCAGCAGTCGACAGGCCTATGGCTACACCTTC.

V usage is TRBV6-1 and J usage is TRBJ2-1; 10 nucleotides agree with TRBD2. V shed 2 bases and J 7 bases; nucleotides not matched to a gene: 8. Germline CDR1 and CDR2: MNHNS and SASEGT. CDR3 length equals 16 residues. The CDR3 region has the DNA TGTGCCAGCAGTGAAACTAGCGGGGAAAAGGGGAATGAGCAGTTCTTC. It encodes CASSETSGEKGNEQFF.

The CDR3 spells CASSQDAGGLVSPLHF. DNA of the CDR3: TGCGCCAGCAGCCAAGATGCAGGGGGATTGGTTTCACCCCTCCACTTT. The chain combines TRBV4-1 with TRBJ1-6, with TRBD1 matching 7 bases. V lost 0 bases to trimming and J lost 9 bases; unmatched junction nucleotides: 8. The CDR3 totals 16 residues. Germline V lookup: CDR1 MGHRA, CDR2 YSYEKL.

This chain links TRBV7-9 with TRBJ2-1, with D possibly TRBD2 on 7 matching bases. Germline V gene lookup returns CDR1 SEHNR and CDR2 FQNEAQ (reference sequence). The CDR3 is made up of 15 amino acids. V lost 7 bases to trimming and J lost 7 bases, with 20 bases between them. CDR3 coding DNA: TGTGCCAGCAACGTGGGGGGGGCAGGGCGGAATGAGCAGTTCTTC. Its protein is CASNVGGAGRNEQFF. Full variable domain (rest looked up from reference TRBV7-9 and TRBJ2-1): DTGVSQNPRHKITKRGQNVTFRCDPISEHNRLYWYRQTLGQGPEFLTYFQNEAQLEKSRLLSDRFSAERPKGSFSTLEIQRTEQGDSAMYLCASNVGGAGRNEQFFGPGTRLTVL.

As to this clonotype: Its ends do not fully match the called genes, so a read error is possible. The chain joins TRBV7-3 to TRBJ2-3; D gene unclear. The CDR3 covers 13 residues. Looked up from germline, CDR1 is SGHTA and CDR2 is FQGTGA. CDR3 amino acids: CTSSPDATDTQYF. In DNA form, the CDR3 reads TGTACCAGCAGCCCGGACGCCACAGATACGCAGTATTTT.

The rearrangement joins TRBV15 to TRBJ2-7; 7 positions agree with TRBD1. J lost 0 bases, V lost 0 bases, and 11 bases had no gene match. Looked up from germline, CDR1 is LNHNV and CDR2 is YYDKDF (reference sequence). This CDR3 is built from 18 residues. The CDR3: CATSRDQAWDSSSYEQYF. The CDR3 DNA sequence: TGTGCCACCAGCAGAGATCAGGCTTGGGACAGTTCCTCCTACGAGCAGTACTTC.

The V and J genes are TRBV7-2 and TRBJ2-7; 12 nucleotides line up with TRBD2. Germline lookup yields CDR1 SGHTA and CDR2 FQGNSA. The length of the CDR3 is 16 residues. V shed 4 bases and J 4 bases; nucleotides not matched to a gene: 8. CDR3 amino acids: CASSSRAGTSGYEQYF. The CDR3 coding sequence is TGTGCCAGCAGCTCTAGGGCGGGGACTAGCGGGTACGAGCAGTACTTC.